This TCR beta chain originates from a study of T cells in Graves' hyperthyroidism and ophthalmopathy. This clonotype occurred many times. Antigen unknown. From RNA transcripts, TCR beta CDR3 regions were amplified. RT-PCR in the first round (using the HTBI primer set) targeted the TCR CDR3. One entry per CDR3 protein, called by TCRdb with MiXCR from the multiplex PCR reads. Counted here are under 350,000 distinct CDR3 sequences, 10% to 15% occurring once; the ten biggest clones make up around 7.9%. Notes on the study in general: The model's output predicted ophthalmopathy at a median of about 6.5 months prior to onset.

Thyroid ultrasound and orbital computed tomography, with clinical symptoms and serum thyroxine and TRAb, informed diagnoses. The sample, blood from the first hyperthyroidism diagnosis, precedes any ophthalmopathy symptoms. The CDR3 is 14 amino acids. V was pared by 4 bases and J by 4 bases, with 6 bases of the junction left unmatched. The V gene's germline CDR1 is SGHRS and CDR2 YFSETQ. This sequence originates from a woman aged 25 to 45 with Graves' hyperthyroidism that later progressed to Graves' ophthalmopathy. The specimen sequenced was blood. This sequence joins TRBV5-1 and TRBJ1-1, with 8 bases aligning to TRBD1. The CDR3 sequence: CASSAGQVFTEAFF. The CDR3, as DNA: TGCGCCAGCAGCGCGGGACAGGTTTTCACTGAAGCTTTCTTT.